This T cell receptor beta chain comes out of a study of tumor and adjacent non-tumor tissue in lung cancer. RNA was extracted from bulk tissue without any cell sorting. TCRbeta libraries were built with three rounds of nested PCR, modified from ARM-PCR. A single record per CDR3 protein comes from TCRdb applying MiXCR to the multiplex PCR reads. Among fewer than 150,000 distinct CDR3 sequences listed, around 66% were seen once. Study conclusions and caveats: Compared with tumor, normal lung showed significantly lower TCR diversity.

This clonotype was counted at least ten times. As yet, its antigen is unknown. Trimming pared 4 bases from V and 0 bases from J, leaving 12 bases between. The CDR3 covers 14 residues. Germline assignment: CDR1 DFQATT and CDR2 SNEGSKA (reference sequence). The rearrangement links TRBV20-1 to TRBJ1-1; D perhaps matches TRBD1 (5 bases). Source material: lung tumor tissue. This sequence was found in a man aged 55 to 70 with small cell lung cancer. The CDR3 is CSAMGLALNTEAFF. Written as DNA, the CDR3 is TGCAGTGCTATGGGACTTGCGTTGAACACTGAAGCTTTCTTT.